A selection of T cell receptor beta chains follows, all from one sample in a study of blood T cells in healthy people across ages. TCRdb ran MiXCR on the 5' RACE reads and lists one entry per CDR3 protein. The profile covers over a million distinct CDR3 sequences, with 20% to 25% appearing a single time and around 0.7% taken by the ten largest. These sequences were also reported in another study, on T cells of mothers and their children.

The sequenced sample consisted of blood. These receptors were obtained from a girl aged 2-10 years in good health. CDR3s include the opening cysteine and the closing phenylalanine or tryptophan. The D gene is left open where the match is weak. Only part of the rows carry a size: once, few, many, or a class if the clone is expanded.

-	-	TRBV5-1	TRBJ2-7	CASSFVGVGGNEQYF	TGCGCCAGCAGCTTCGTCGGGGTAGGGGGAAACGAGCAGTACTTC
TRBD1	few	TRBV25-1	TRBJ1-4	CASSENRGSATNEKLFF	TGTGCCAGCAGTGAGAACAGGGGATCGGCAACTAATGAAAAACTGTTTTTT
-	few	TRBV12-3/TRBV12-4	TRBJ2-3	CASRPQGDTQYF	TGTGCCAGCAGGCCCCAGGGTGATACGCAGTATTTT
TRBD2	few	TRBV4-1	TRBJ2-2	CASSQTFSGRGTGELFF	TGCGCCAGCAGCCAGACGTTTAGCGGGAGAGGGACCGGGGAGCTGTTTTTT
-	-	TRBV12-3/TRBV12-4	TRBJ1-5	CASSPQDGNQPQHF	TGTGCCAGCAGTCCCCAGGACGGCAATCAGCCCCAGCATTTT
TRBD1	few	TRBV28	TRBJ1-3	CASRDRLRNTIYF	TGTGCCAGCAGGGACAGGCTGAGAAACACCATATATTTT
TRBD2	few	TRBV7-6	TRBJ2-3	CASSRPTSASTDTQYF	TGTGCCAGCAGCCGCCCGACTAGCGCGAGCACAGATACGCAGTATTTT
-	-	TRBV20-1	TRBJ1-2	CSARDHRAIRGDYGYTF	TGCAGTGCTAGAGATCACAGGGCAATTCGGGGGGACTATGGCTACACCTTC
-	few	TRBV7-9	TRBJ1-4	CASSDPDPRGKLFF	TGTGCCAGCAGCGACCCGGACCCTCGGGGAAAACTGTTTTTT
-	few	TRBV7-2	TRBJ1-4	CASSLEGANAGEKLFF	TGTGCCAGCAGCTTAGAGGGCGCGAACGCCGGGGAAAAACTGTTTTTT
-	-	TRBV27	TRBJ2-1	CASSLPGGDGRRNEQFF	TGTGCCAGCAGCCTACCCGGGGGAGACGGGAGACGCAATGAGCAGTTCTTC
-	-	TRBV29-1	TRBJ2-5	CSVWRQGGDQQYF	TGCAGCGTGTGGAGACAGGGAGGCGACCAGCAGTACTTC
-	few	TRBV7-8	TRBJ2-7	CASSIRVWSPYEQYF	TGTGCCAGCAGCATTAGAGTGTGGAGCCCCTACGAGCAGTACTTC
TRBD1	few	TRBV6-6	TRBJ1-5	CASSQRLPGQGNQPQHF	TGTGCCAGCAGCCAAAGATTACCGGGACAGGGCAATCAGCCCCAGCATTTT
-	-	TRBV7-9	TRBJ1-1	CASTRLKDTEAFF	TGTGCCAGCACACGACTGAAGGACACTGAAGCTTTCTTT
TRBD1	-	TRBV29-1	TRBJ2-7	CSVDLAGGTYEQYF	TGCAGCGTCGACCTGGCAGGGGGAACCTACGAGCAGTACTTC
TRBD2	-	TRBV10-2	TRBJ2-7	CASLESGLAGPLSSYEQYF	TGCGCCAGTCTGGAATCGGGACTAGCGGGACCCCTCAGCTCCTACGAGCAGTACTTC
-	few	TRBV20-1	TRBJ2-5	CSAAHGPLADFSETQYF	TGCAGTGCTGCCCACGGGCCACTAGCCGATTTCTCAGAGACCCAGTACTTC
-	-	TRBV10-3	TRBJ2-7	CAIKKSVAGDNYEQYF	TGTGCCATCAAAAAATCGGTGGCGGGGGACAACTACGAGCAGTACTTC
TRBD2	-	TRBV12-3/TRBV12-4	TRBJ2-1	CASSSTSGRSSYNEQFF	TGTGCCAGCAGTTCCACTAGCGGGAGGAGTTCCTACAATGAGCAGTTCTTC
TRBD2	few	TRBV29-1	TRBJ2-1	CSVVSKRYRGGNDDEQFF	TGCAGCGTTGTAAGCAAGAGGTATCGGGGGGGCAATGACGATGAGCAGTTCTTC
-	-	TRBV15	TRBJ2-5	CATSRDRASQETQYF	TGTGCCACCAGCAGAGATCGAGCATCGCAAGAGACCCAGTACTTC
-	-	TRBV7-2	TRBJ2-6	CASNGGTSGANVLTF	TGTGCCAGCAACGGCGGAACCTCTGGGGCCAACGTCCTGACTTTC
TRBD2	many	TRBV7-9	TRBJ2-7	CASSSTSGRAITYEQYF	TGTGCCAGCAGTTCTACTAGCGGGAGGGCCATAACCTACGAGCAGTACTTC
TRBD1	-	TRBV5-5	TRBJ2-7	CASSLIQGGSHEQYF	TGTGCCAGCAGCTTGATACAGGGGGGTTCCCACGAGCAGTACTTC
TRBD2	few	TRBV29-1	TRBJ2-7	CSVGTSGRYEQYF	TGCAGCGTCGGGACTAGCGGGAGGTACGAGCAGTACTTC
TRBD2	-	TRBV4-2	TRBJ2-5	CASSPGLAGDTRETQYF	TGTGCCAGCAGCCCGGGACTAGCGGGAGATACGAGGGAGACCCAGTACTTC
TRBD1	-	TRBV7-6	TRBJ2-6	CASSWGQGEGANVLTF	TGTGCCAGCAGCTGGGGACAGGGGGAGGGGGCCAACGTCCTGACTTTC
-	few	TRBV7-6	TRBJ1-5	CASSRFGGNQPQHF	TGTGCCAGCAGCCGTTTTGGGGGAAATCAGCCCCAGCATTTT
-	-	TRBV7-9	TRBJ2-5	CASSLLGLSTETQYF	TGTGCCAGCAGCTTATTAGGCCTATCCACAGAGACCCAGTACTTC
-	-	TRBV6-1	TRBJ2-5	CASSGPGTRETQYF	TGTGCCAGCAGTGGTCCCGGGACTCGAGAGACCCAGTACTTC
TRBD1	few	TRBV7-8	TRBJ2-7	CASSSRDREEYEQYF	TGTGCCAGCAGCTCGCGGGACAGGGAGGAATACGAGCAGTACTTC